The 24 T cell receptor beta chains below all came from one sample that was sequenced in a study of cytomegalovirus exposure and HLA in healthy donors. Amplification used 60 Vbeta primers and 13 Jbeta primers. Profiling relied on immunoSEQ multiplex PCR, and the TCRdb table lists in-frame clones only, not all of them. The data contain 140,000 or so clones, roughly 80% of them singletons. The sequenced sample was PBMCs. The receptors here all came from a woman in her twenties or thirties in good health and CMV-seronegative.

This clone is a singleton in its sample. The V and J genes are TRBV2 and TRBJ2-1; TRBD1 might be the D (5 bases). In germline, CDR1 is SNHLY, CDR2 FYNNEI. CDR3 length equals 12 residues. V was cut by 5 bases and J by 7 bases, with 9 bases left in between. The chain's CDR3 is CASSPQGNEQFF. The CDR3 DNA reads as TGTGCCAGCAGTCCCCAGGGAAATGAGCAGTTCTTC.

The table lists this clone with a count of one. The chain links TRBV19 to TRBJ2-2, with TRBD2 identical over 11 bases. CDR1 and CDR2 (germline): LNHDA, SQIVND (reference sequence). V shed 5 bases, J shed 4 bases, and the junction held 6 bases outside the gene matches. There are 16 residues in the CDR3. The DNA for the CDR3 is TGTGCCAGTAGTCTCTCCGGGACTAGCGGCACCGGGGAGCTGTTTTTT. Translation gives CASSLSGTSGTGELFF. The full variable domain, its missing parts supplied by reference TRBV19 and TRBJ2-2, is DGGITQSPKYLFRKEGQNVTLSCEQNLNHDAMYWYRQDPGQGLRLIYYSQIVNDFQKGDIAEGYSVSREKKESFPLTVTSAQKNPTAFYLCASSLSGTSGTGELFFGEGSRLTVL.

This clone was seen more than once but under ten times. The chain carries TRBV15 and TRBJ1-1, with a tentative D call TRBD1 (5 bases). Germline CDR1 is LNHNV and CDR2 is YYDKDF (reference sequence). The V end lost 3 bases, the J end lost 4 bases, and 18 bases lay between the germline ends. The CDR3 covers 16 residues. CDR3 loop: CATSSPRGGWSTEAFF. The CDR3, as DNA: TGTGCCACCAGCAGCCCACGCGGGGGTTGGAGCACTGAAGCTTTCTTT.

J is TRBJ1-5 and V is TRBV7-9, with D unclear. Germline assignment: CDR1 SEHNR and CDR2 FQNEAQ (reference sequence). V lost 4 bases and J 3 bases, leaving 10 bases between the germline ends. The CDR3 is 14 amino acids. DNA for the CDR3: TGTGCCAGCAGCTCGCCAGGATTCAATCAGCCCCAGCATTTT. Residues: CASSSPGFNQPQHF.

CDR3: CAWKSPGLAAYEQYF. CDR3 coding DNA: TGTGCCTGGAAATCACCGGGACTAGCGGCCTACGAGCAGTACTTC. The chain is built from TRBV30 and TRBJ2-7, with 11 nucleotides matching TRBD2. The V gene end was trimmed by 4 bases and the J gene end by 2 bases; junction bases not matched to a gene: 7. Germline V lookup: CDR1 GTSNPN, CDR2 SVGIG (reference sequence). The CDR3 extends over 15 amino acids.

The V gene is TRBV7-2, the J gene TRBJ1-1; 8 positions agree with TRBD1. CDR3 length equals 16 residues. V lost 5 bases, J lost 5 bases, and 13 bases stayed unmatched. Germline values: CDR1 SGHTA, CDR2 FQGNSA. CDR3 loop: CASSPPGQGAFTEAFF. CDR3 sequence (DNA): TGTGCCAGCAGCCCCCCAGGGCAGGGGGCTTTTACTGAAGCTTTCTTT.

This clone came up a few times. CDR3 nucleotides: TGTGCCAGCAGCGTAGACCTTCACAAGAACACTGAAGCTTTCTTT. Amino acids: CASSVDLHKNTEAFF. This rearrangement joins TRBV9 to TRBJ1-1, with D uncertain. Germline loops: CDR1 SGDLS, CDR2 YYNGEE. This CDR3 has 15 amino acids. V gave up 0 bases and J gave up 1 base, with 10 bases separating them. Drawing the rest from reference TRBV9 and TRBJ1-1, the complete variable domain is DSGVTQTPKHLITATGQRVTLRCSPRSGDLSVYWYQQSLDQGLQFLIQYYNGEERAKGNILERFSAQQFPDLHSELNLSSLELGDSALYFCASSVDLHKNTEAFFGQGTRLTVV.

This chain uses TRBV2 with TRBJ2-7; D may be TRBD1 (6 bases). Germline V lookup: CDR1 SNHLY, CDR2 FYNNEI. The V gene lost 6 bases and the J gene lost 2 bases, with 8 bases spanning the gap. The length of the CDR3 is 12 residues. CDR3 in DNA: TGTGCCAGCAGCGAGGGGGCCTACGAGCAGTACTTC. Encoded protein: CASSEGAYEQYF.

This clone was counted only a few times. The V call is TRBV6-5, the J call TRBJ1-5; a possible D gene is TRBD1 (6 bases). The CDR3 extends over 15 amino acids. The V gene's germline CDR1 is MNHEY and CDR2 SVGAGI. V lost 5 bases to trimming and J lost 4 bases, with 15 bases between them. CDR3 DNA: TGTGCCAGCAGTCCTGCGGGGGCGGGGAATCAGCCCCAGCATTTT. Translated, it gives CASSPAGAGNQPQHF.

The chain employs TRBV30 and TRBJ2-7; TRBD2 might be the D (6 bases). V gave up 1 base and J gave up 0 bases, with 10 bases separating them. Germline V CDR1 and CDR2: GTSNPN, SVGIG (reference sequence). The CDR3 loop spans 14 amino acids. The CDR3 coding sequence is TGTGCCTGGAGTGCCCGGGAGAACTCCTACGAGCAGTACTTC. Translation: CAWSARENSYEQYF.

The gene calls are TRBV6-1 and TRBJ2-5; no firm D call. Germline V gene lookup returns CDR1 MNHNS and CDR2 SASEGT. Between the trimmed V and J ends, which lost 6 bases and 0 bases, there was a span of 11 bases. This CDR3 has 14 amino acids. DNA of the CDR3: TGTGCCAGCAGAGTAGTCACGTACCAAGAGACCCAGTACTTC. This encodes CASRVVTYQETQYF.

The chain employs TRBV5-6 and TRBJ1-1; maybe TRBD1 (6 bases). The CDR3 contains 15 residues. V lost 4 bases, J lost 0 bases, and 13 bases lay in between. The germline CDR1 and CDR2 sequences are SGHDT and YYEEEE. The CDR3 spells CASSPGGAMNTEAFF. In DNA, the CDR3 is TGTGCCAGCAGCCCGGGGGGGGCGATGAACACTGAAGCTTTCTTT.

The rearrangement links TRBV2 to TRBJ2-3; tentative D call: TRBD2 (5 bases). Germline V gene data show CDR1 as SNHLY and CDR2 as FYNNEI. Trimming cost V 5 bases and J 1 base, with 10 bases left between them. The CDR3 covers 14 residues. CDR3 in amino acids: CASSREWGTDTQYF. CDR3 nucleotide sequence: TGTGCCAGCAGTCGGGAATGGGGCACAGATACGCAGTATTTT.

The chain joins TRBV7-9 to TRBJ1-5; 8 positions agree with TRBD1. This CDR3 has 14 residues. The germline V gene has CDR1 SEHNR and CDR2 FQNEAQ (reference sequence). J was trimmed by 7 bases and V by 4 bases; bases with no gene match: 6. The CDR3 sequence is CASSSGQGRQPQHF. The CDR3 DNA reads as TGTGCCAGCAGCTCCGGACAGGGACGGCAGCCCCAGCATTTT.

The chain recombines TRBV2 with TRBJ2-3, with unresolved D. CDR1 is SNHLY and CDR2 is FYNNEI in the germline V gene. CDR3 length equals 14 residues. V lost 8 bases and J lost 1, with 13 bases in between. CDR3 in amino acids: CASHQEAGTDTQYF. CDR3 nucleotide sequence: TGTGCCAGCCATCAAGAGGCCGGCACAGATACGCAGTATTTT.

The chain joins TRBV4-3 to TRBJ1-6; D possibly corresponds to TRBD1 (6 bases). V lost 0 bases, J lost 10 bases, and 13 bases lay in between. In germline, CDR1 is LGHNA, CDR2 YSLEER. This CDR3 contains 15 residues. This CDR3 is CASSQDPTGLSPLHF. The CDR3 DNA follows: TGCGCCAGCAGCCAAGATCCGACAGGTCTATCACCCCTCCACTTT.

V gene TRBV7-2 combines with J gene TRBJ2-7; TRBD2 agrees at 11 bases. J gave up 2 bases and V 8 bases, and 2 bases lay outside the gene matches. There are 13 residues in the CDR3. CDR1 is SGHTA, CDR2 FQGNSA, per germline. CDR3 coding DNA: TGTGCCAGCGGACTAGCGGGCCCCTACGAGCAGTACTTC. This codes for CASGLAGPYEQYF.

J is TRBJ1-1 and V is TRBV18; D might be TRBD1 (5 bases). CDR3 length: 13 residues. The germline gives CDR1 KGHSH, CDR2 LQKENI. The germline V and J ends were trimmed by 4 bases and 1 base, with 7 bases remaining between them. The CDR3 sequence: CASSRQSNTEAFF. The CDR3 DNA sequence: TGTGCCAGCTCACGACAGTCGAACACTGAAGCTTTCTTT.

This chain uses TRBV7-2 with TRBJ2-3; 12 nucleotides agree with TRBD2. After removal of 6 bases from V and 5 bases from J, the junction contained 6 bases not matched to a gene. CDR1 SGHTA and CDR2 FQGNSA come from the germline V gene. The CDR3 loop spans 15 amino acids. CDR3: CASRRTSGKRDTQYF. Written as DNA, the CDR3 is TGTGCCAGCAGGCGGACTAGCGGGAAACGAGATACGCAGTATTTT.

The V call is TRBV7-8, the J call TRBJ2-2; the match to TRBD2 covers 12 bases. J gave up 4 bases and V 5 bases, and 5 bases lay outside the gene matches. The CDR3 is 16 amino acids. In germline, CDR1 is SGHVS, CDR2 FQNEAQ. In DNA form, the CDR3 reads TGTGCCAGCAGCCCCCGACTAGCGGGGGTCACCGGGGAGCTGTTTTTT. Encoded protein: CASSPRLAGVTGELFF.

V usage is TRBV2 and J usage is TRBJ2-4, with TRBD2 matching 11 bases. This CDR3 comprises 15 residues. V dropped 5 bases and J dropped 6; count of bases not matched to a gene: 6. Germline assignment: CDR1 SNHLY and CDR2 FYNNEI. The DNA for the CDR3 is TGTGCCAGCAGTTTTACCGGGACTAGCGGAAACATTCAGTACTTC. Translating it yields CASSFTGTSGNIQYF.

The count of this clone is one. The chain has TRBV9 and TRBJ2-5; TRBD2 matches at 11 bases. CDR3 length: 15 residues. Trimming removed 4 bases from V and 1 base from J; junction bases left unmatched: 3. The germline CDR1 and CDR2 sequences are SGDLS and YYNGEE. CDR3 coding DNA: TGTGCCAGCAGCTTTAGCGGGGGGGCCCAAGAGACCCAGTACTTC. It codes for CASSFSGGAQETQYF.

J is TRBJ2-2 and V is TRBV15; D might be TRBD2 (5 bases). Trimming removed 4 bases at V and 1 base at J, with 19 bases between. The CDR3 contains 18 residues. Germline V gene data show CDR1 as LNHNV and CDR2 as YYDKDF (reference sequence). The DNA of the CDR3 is TGTGCCACCAGCATCATATTTGGAGGAACGAGGAACACCGGGGAGCTGTTTTTT. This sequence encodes CATSIIFGGTRNTGELFF.

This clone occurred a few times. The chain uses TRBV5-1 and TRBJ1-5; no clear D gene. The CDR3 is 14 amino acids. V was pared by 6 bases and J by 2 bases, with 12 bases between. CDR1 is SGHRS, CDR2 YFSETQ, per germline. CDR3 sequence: CASTSVPGNQPQHF. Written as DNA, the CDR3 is TGCGCCAGCACCTCGGTCCCCGGCAATCAGCCCCAGCATTTT. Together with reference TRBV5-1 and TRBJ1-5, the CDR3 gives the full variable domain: KAGVTQTPRYLIKTRGQQVTLSCSPISGHRSVSWYQQTPGQGLQFLFEYFSETQRNKGNFPGRFSGRQFSNSRSEMNVSTLELGDSALYLCASTSVPGNQPQHFGDGTRLSIL.